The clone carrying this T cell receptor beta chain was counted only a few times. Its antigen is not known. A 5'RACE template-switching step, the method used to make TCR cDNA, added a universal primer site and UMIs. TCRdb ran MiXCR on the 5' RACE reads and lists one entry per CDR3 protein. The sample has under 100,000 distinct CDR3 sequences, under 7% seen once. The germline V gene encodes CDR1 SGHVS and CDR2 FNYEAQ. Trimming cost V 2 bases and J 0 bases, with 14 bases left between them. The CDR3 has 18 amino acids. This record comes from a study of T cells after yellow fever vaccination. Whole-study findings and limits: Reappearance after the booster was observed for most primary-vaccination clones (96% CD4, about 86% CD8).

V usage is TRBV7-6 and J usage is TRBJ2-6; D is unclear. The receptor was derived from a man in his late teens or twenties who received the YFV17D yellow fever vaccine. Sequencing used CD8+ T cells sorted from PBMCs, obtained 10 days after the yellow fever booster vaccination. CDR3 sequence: CASSLSGNPISGANVLTF. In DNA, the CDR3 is TGTGCCAGCAGCTTATCCGGTAACCCAATCTCTGGGGCCAACGTCCTGACTTTC.